This TCR beta chain derives from a study of CD8 T cells in Susac syndrome. Background on the study: At the time of blood draw, patients with Susac syndrome were therapy-naive, receiving corticosteroids, or receiving intravenous immunoglobulin alone.

General study points: In Susac patients, clonal expansion was not detected in CD4+ cells.

It was with random hexamers that 0.5 to 1 ug RNA was reverse transcribed. The TCR beta CDR3 was amplified by immunoSEQ multiplex PCR across 54 Vbeta, 13 Jbeta. TCRdb reprocessed the immunoSEQ multiplex PCR reads via MiXCR and lists one record per CDR3 protein. The data contain 150,000 to 200,000 distinct CDR3 sequences, approximately 94% of them singletons. Note on this clonotype: Its cognate antigen is unknown.

The patients with Susac syndrome satisfied recently defined diagnostic criteria for either definite or probable disease. This clonotype was obtained from a human donor with Susac syndrome. Sequenced material: CD4+ T cells from PBMCs.

The CDR3 bases are TGCAGTGCTAGAAAGTGGAAGGGGGCCGACTATGGCTACACCTTC. Translating it yields CSARKWKGADYGYTF. This rearrangement joins TRBV20-1 to TRBJ1-2; 7 positions agree with TRBD1. There are 15 residues in the CDR3. V trimming: 2 bases; J trimming: 3 bases; junction bases outside the gene matches: 9. Germline-derived CDR1 and CDR2 are DFQATT and SNEGSKA (reference sequence).